Following are 30 T cell receptor beta chains from one sample sequenced in a study of T-cell memory formation after mild COVID-19. TCRdb independently ran MiXCR on the 5' RACE reads; one entry per CDR3 protein. The sample gives about 360,000 distinct CDR3 sequences, 14% of which show up once; approximately 20% is in the top ten. The source material was PBMCs or a T cell subset sorted from them (not recorded which). These receptors all come from a man between 18 and 35 years old who had mild COVID-19 (a few samples of this study predate the infection). Cell type and time point are not known.

This clonotype was recorded a few times. The rearrangement joins TRBV20-1 to TRBJ2-1; perhaps D is TRBD1 or TRBD2 (5 bases each). CDR1 and CDR2 (germline): DFQATT, SNEGSKA (reference sequence). Trimming left V 6 bases short and J 6 bases short, with 12 bases between. The CDR3 loop spans 12 amino acids. CDR3 nucleotides: TGCAGTGCAAGGGACCCCCGCAATGAGCAGTTCTTC. As protein: CSARDPRNEQFF.

This clonotype was seen only a few times. CDR3 nucleotide sequence: TGTGCCAGCAGTTACTCCAGCCCGAAGCGGGGGGGCCTCGCAGATACGCAGTATTTT. It yields the protein CASSYSSPKRGGLADTQYF. The chain has TRBV6-5 and TRBJ2-3; 10 nucleotides line up with TRBD2. J gave up 4 bases and V 0 bases, and 13 bases lay outside the gene matches. The CDR3 is 19 residues long. Per the germline V gene, CDR1 is MNHEY and CDR2 is SVGAGI.

The gene calls are TRBV5-1 and TRBJ2-2; 8 positions match TRBD1. CDR3 length: 15 residues. V shed 4 bases, J shed 4 bases, and the junction held 6 bases outside the gene matches. Per the germline V gene, CDR1 is SGHRS and CDR2 is YFSETQ. For the CDR3, the DNA is TGCGCCAGCAGCCAGGGACAGGTCGTCACCGGGGAGCTGTTTTTT. Translation gives CASSQGQVVTGELFF.

The chain combines TRBV2 with TRBJ2-2; the D is unclear. This CDR3 has 13 amino acids. In germline, CDR1 is SNHLY, CDR2 FYNNEI. Between the trimmed V and J ends, which lost 8 bases and 4 bases, there was a span of 11 bases. CDR3 in amino acids: CASRHQVTGELFF. The DNA for the CDR3 is TGTGCCAGCCGACACCAGGTCACCGGGGAGCTGTTTTTT.

This clonotype has a handful of counts. This rearrangement joins TRBV9 to TRBJ1-1; D perhaps matches TRBD1 (5 bases). The CDR3 extends over 18 amino acids. The V end lost 4 bases, the J end lost 0 bases, and 22 bases lay between the germline ends. Germline V gene data show CDR1 as SGDLS and CDR2 as YYNGEE. The DNA of the CDR3 is TGTGCCAGCAGCAGAGAGTTTAGGGAGGGACTCTTGAACACTGAAGCTTTCTTT. This sequence encodes CASSREFREGLLNTEAFF.

The genes are TRBV4-1 and TRBJ1-5; 7 nucleotides agree with TRBD1. CDR1 and CDR2 from the germline V gene are MGHRA and YSYEKL. J was trimmed by 0 bases and V by 0 bases; bases with no gene match: 2. The CDR3 has 16 amino acids. The CDR3 region is CASSQDGTVSNQPQHF. CDR3 DNA sequence: TGCGCCAGCAGCCAAGATGGGACAGTTAGCAATCAGCCCCAGCATTTT.

This clonotype occurred a few times. The chain has TRBV5-6 and TRBJ1-3; D not certain. CDR3 length: 17 residues. The germline V gene encodes CDR1 SGHDT and CDR2 YYEEEE. The V end lost 4 bases, the J end lost 2 bases, and 19 bases lay between the germline ends. CDR3 protein: CASSPQGQAPPGNTIYF. CDR3 bases: TGTGCCAGCAGCCCGCAAGGCCAAGCCCCCCCTGGAAACACCATATATTTT.

This clonotype came up many times. V and J are TRBV4-2 and TRBJ2-3; D may be TRBD1 (6 bases). V was shortened by 0 bases and J by 4 bases, with 26 bases between the two germline ends. Germline loops: CDR1 LGHNA, CDR2 YNFKEQ. The CDR3 contains 20 residues. The CDR3 loop is CASSQDPYITDRTGADTQYF. The CDR3 nucleotides read TGTGCCAGCAGCCAAGACCCCTACATCACTGACAGGACGGGCGCAGATACGCAGTATTTT.

The chain combines TRBV9 with TRBJ2-6, with 8 bases that match TRBD2. Germline CDR1 and CDR2: SGDLS and YYNGEE. V dropped 4 bases and J dropped 3; count of bases not matched to a gene: 3. The CDR3 has 15 amino acids. The CDR3 protein is CASSRRGVGANVLTF. Here the CDR3 DNA reads TGTGCCAGCAGCCGGCGGGGGGTTGGGGCCAACGTCCTGACTTTC.

This clonotype has more than one count but fewer than ten. The V gene is TRBV11-2, the J gene TRBJ2-3, with 8 bases matching TRBD2. Germline lookup yields CDR1 SGHAT and CDR2 FQNNGV. This CDR3 has 15 residues. The ends lost 2 bases at V and 1 base at J; junction bases unmatched: 2. DNA for the CDR3: TGTGCCAGCAGCTTAACTAGCGGTCGCACAGATACGCAGTATTTT. This sequence encodes CASSLTSGRTDTQYF. Full variable domain (outside the CDR3, taken from reference TRBV11-2 and TRBJ2-3): EAGVAQSPRYKIIEKRQSVAFWCNPISGHATLYWYQQILGQGPKLLIQFQNNGVVDDSQLPKDRFSAERLKGVDSTLKIQPAKLEDSAVYLCASSLTSGRTDTQYFGPGTRLTVL.

This clonotype was detected a few times. The chain carries TRBV29-1 and TRBJ2-5; TRBD1 aligns across 8 bases. The CDR3 covers 14 residues. Germline CDR1 reads SQVTM; CDR2 reads ANQGSEA. With V trimmed by 7 bases and J by 1 base, 8 bases remained unmatched. DNA for the CDR3: TGCAGCGCCAACAGGGGGTACCTCCAAGAGACCCAGTACTTC. This gives the protein CSANRGYLQETQYF. The full variable domain, in which reference TRBV29-1 and TRBJ2-5 provide the parts outside the CDR3, is SAVISQKPSRDICQRGTSLTIQCQVDSQVTMMFWYRQQPGQSLTLIATANQGSEATYESGFVIDKFPISRPNLTFSTLTVSNMSPEDSSIYLCSANRGYLQETQYFGPGTRLLVL.

This clonotype was recorded at least ten times. The V call is TRBV4-1, the J call TRBJ2-1; D gene ambiguous. This CDR3 contains 16 residues. Germline V gene sequence: CDR1 MGHRA, CDR2 YSYEKL. Trimming pared 0 bases from V and 5 bases from J, leaving 14 bases between. CDR3 bases: TGCGCCAGCAGCCAAGACGACCGAGCTCTCCACAATGAGCAGTTCTTC. Its protein product is CASSQDDRALHNEQFF.

The CDR3 DNA sequence: TGTGCCAGCAGTACCGCGCCACTACGAAAAAACATTCAGTACTTC. It codes for CASSTAPLRKNIQYF. The chain uses TRBV6-2 or TRBV6-3 and TRBJ2-4; D call uncertain. V lost 5 bases, J lost 4 bases, and 15 bases lay in between. Germline V gene data show CDR1 as MNHEY and CDR2 as SVGEGT. The CDR3 contains 15 residues.

The genes are TRBV6-2 or TRBV6-3 and TRBJ1-5, with D possibly being TRBD1 (5 bases). Germline CDR1 MNHEY, CDR2 SVGEGT. CDR3 length: 15 residues. Deletions cut 3 bases from V and 0 bases from J, with 9 bases between. CDR3 coding DNA: TGTGCCAGCAGTTATCGGGGGATTAGCAATCAGCCCCAGCATTTT. This sequence encodes CASSYRGISNQPQHF.

This clonotype was counted a few times. The V call is TRBV9, the J call TRBJ2-1; D uncertain. Between the trimmed V and J ends, which lost 0 bases and 2 bases, there was a span of 12 bases. Germline V gene data show CDR1 as SGDLS and CDR2 as YYNGEE. The CDR3 runs to 16 residues. The CDR3 sequence: CASSVAERGTYNEQFF. The CDR3 nucleotides read TGTGCCAGCAGCGTAGCGGAACGTGGGACCTACAATGAGCAGTTCTTC.

This chain links TRBV15 with TRBJ2-1; 8 positions agree with TRBD2. After removal of 6 bases from V and 7 bases from J, the junction contained 5 bases not matched to a gene. The CDR3 has 13 amino acids. CDR1 is LNHNV and CDR2 is YYDKDF in the germline V gene (reference sequence). CDR3 in DNA: TGTGCCACCAGGCTTAGCGGGGAAAATGAGCAGTTCTTC. Translated, it gives CATRLSGENEQFF.

The chain is built from TRBV27 and TRBJ1-2; D is perhaps TRBD1 (6 bases). The ends were cut back, 6 bases at V and 4 bases at J, with 12 bases in the middle. Germline V gene lookup returns CDR1 MNHEY and CDR2 SMNVEV (reference sequence). This CDR3 is built from 13 residues. The CDR3 sequence is CASRGGGGYGYTF. The CDR3 coding sequence is TGTGCCAGCAGGGGTGGGGGCGGCTATGGCTACACCTTC.

This clonotype was observed a handful of times. This chain uses TRBV12-3 or TRBV12-4 with TRBJ1-5, with D unclear. V shed 6 bases and J shed 5 bases, with 11 bases lying between them. The CDR3 runs 13 residues. The DNA of the CDR3 is TGTGCCAGCAGCCAAACCTCGCATCAGCCCCAGCATTTT. As protein: CASSQTSHQPQHF.

The chain combines TRBV2 with TRBJ1-2; D unclear. Trimming stripped 1 base from V and 4 bases from J, with 10 bases between. The CDR3 has 14 amino acids. Germline V lookup: CDR1 SNHLY, CDR2 FYNNEI. Here the CDR3 reads CASSEERWSYGYTF. The CDR3 DNA reads TGTGCCAGCAGTGAAGAACGCTGGAGCTATGGCTACACCTTC.

Many counts were recorded for this clonotype. V and J are TRBV5-1 and TRBJ2-7, with D maybe TRBD1 (6 bases). V lost 4 bases and J 1 base, leaving 15 bases between the germline ends. CDR1 is SGHRS, CDR2 YFSETQ, per germline. This CDR3 is built from 15 residues. Here the CDR3 DNA reads TGCGCCAGCAGCGGAACAGGGTTGAAGTCCTACGAGCAGTACTTC. Translated: CASSGTGLKSYEQYF.

This clonotype was detected only a few times. The chain has TRBV20-1 and TRBJ2-3, with D maybe TRBD2 (6 bases). The CDR3 runs 15 residues. The V end was cut by 5 bases, the J end by 1 base, with 16 bases between. Germline-derived CDR1 and CDR2 are DFQATT and SNEGSKA (reference sequence). The CDR3 sequence: CSAEGLNLGTDTQYF. The CDR3 DNA reads TGCAGTGCTGAAGGACTAAATTTAGGCACAGATACGCAGTATTTT.

This clonotype was found many times. The chain is built from TRBV4-3 and TRBJ2-5, with D maybe TRBD2 (5 bases). Germline lookup yields CDR1 LGHNA and CDR2 YSLEER. The CDR3 has 13 amino acids. Trimming removed 0 bases at V and 7 bases at J, with 9 bases between. The CDR3 reads CASSQENRGTQYF. The CDR3, as DNA: TGCGCCAGCAGCCAAGAGAATCGGGGGACCCAGTACTTC.

This clonotype was seen more than once but under ten times. The V call is TRBV12-3 or TRBV12-4, the J call TRBJ2-3; 12 nucleotides line up with TRBD1. V shed 5 bases and J 1 base; nucleotides not matched to a gene: 10. The CDR3 runs to 18 residues. CDR3 sequence: CASSPPGQGADGTDTQYF. The CDR3 region has the DNA TGTGCCAGCAGTCCTCCGGGACAGGGGGCGGACGGCACAGATACGCAGTATTTT.

This clonotype was found many times. The genes are TRBV5-1 and TRBJ2-3; no clear D gene. The ends were cut back, 4 bases at V and 4 bases at J, with 13 bases in the middle. This CDR3 comprises 14 residues. The germline CDR1 and CDR2 sequences are SGHRS and YFSETQ. CDR3 protein: CASSRTLVPDTQYF. As DNA, the CDR3 is TGCGCCAGCAGCCGAACGTTAGTCCCAGATACGCAGTATTTT.

V usage is TRBV5-6 and J usage is TRBJ2-5; 11 nucleotides agree with TRBD1. Looked up from germline, CDR1 is SGHDT and CDR2 is YYEEEE. After removal of 3 bases from V and 1 base from J, the junction contained 8 bases not matched to a gene. CDR3 length: 17 amino acids. In DNA form, the CDR3 reads TGTGCCAGCAGCTCGAGACCCGGGACAGGGGGCCAAGAGACCCAGTACTTC. It translates to CASSSRPGTGGQETQYF.

In this sample, this clonotype turned up a few times. This chain joins TRBV7-2 and TRBJ2-2; 8 positions agree with TRBD2. There are 17 residues in the CDR3. Losses at the gene ends were 7 bases for V and 7 bases for J; bases not matched to a gene: 17. The germline V gene encodes CDR1 SGHTA and CDR2 FQGNSA. In DNA form, the CDR3 reads TGTGCCAGCACAACCCGCAGGCGGGGGGCTCGGAGCGGGGAGCTGTTTTTT. This encodes CASTTRRRGARSGELFF.

In its sample, this clonotype was seen a few times. The CDR3 is CASSPGRAGGPHEQYV. CDR3 in DNA: TGTGCCAGCAGCCCCGGTCGCGCGGGGGGGCCCCACGAGCAGTACGTC. This rearrangement joins TRBV7-2 to TRBJ2-7, with 9 bases matching TRBD2. This CDR3 comprises 16 residues. CDR1 and CDR2 from the germline V gene are SGHTA and FQGNSA. With 5 bases clipped from V and 5 bases from J, the junction kept 13 bases outside the gene matches.

This clonotype was picked up many times. The CDR3 DNA reads TGTGCCATCAGTGTAAACAGGGAACCCGGGGAGCTGTTTTTT. Encoded protein: CAISVNREPGELFF. The gene calls are TRBV10-3 and TRBJ2-2, with a possible D match to TRBD1 (6 bases). With 4 bases removed from V and 6 bases from J, the gap between germline ends came to 12 bases. In germline, CDR1 is ENHRY, CDR2 SYGVKD. The CDR3 is 14 residues long.

This chain uses TRBV9 with TRBJ1-1; 8 bases agree with TRBD1. From germline, CDR1 is SGDLS and CDR2 YYNGEE. Trimming at V came to 0 bases and at J to 6 bases, leaving 7 bases not matched to a gene. This CDR3 has 15 amino acids. This CDR3 is CASSVVQGARAEAFF. In DNA form, the CDR3 reads TGTGCCAGCAGCGTAGTGCAGGGGGCGCGTGCTGAAGCTTTCTTT.

This chain links TRBV5-6 with TRBJ1-4; D possibly corresponds to TRBD1 (6 bases). The CDR3 has 15 residues. Germline values: CDR1 SGHDT, CDR2 YYEEEE. Deletions cut 4 bases from V and 5 bases from J, with 15 bases between. The chain's CDR3 is CASSPQGRWNEKLFF. The CDR3 coding sequence is TGTGCCAGCAGCCCACAGGGACGGTGGAATGAAAAACTGTTTTTT.